Here is one TCR beta chain with its context. Its target is unknown. At one end the junction does not follow the germline gene, possibly because of a read error. The whole isolated RNA underwent reverse transcription, so sequencing captured expressed TCRB transcripts. TCRdb's table, derived via immunoSEQ multiplex PCR, lists solely in-frame clones and lacks some. The sample holds about 110,000 clones, about 40% seen once. Isolation of CD4+ naive, central memory, regulatory and stem cell-like memory cells was achieved by sorting via CD45RO/CCR7/CD25/CD127/CD95/CD27. The record originates from a study of beta chain features in type 1 diabetes. Study-wide results and caveats: More deletions and fewer insertions at VDJ junctions were found in patients with type 1 diabetes.

The length of the CDR3 is 11 residues. The germline V gene has CDR1 SNHLY and CDR2 FYNNEI. This TCR was recovered from a woman aged 18-29 years in good health. The V call is TRBV2, the J call TRBJ2-3; a possible D gene is TRBD2 (6 bases). The specimen was stem cell memory CD4+ T cells from blood. CDR3 residues: CASSVWQGGNF. As DNA, the CDR3 is TGTGCCAGCAGTGTCTGGCAGGGCGGGAATTTT.